This T cell receptor (beta chain) originates from a study of CD8 T cells in ankylosing spondylitis. It was by quantitative 5'-RACE with molecular barcodes that TCR beta libraries were made. MiXCR, applied by TCRdb to the 5' RACE reads, yields one record per CDR3 protein. Of fewer than 750,000 distinct CDR3 sequences listed, 19% are singletons. This CDR3 is 15 amino acids long. Germline CDR1 and CDR2: MGHRA and YSYEKL. Deletions cut 4 bases from V and 4 bases from J, with 16 bases between. Whole-study findings and limits: A motif of eight highly homologous TCR beta variants was seen as apparently characteristic of ankylosing spondylitis blood.

Regarding this clonotype: Its target is not known.

The rearrangement links TRBV4-1 to TRBJ2-5; possible D gene TRBD2, 6 bases. The origin of this receptor is a male donor with ankylosing spondylitis. Sequenced material: blood, either unsorted or a sorted T cell fraction (not recorded which). The CDR3 protein is CASSPWGVQGETQYF. CDR3 coding DNA: TGCGCCAGCAGCCCCTGGGGGGTCCAGGGAGAGACCCAGTACTTC.